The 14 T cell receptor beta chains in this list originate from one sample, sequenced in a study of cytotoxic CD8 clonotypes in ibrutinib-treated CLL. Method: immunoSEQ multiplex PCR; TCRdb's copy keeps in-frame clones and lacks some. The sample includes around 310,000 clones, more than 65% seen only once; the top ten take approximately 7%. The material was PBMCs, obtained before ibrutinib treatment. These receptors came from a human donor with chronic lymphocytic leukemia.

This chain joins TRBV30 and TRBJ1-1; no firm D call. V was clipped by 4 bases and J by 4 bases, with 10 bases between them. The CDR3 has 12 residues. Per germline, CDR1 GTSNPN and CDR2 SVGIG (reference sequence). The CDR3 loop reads CAWIRASTEAFF. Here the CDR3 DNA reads TGTGCCTGGATAAGAGCAAGCACTGAAGCTTTCTTT. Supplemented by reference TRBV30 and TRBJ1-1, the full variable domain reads SQTIHQWPATLVQPVGSPLSLECTVEGTSNPNLYWYRQAAGRGLQLLFYSVGIGQISSEVPQNLSASRPQDRQFILSSKKLLLSDSGFYLCAWIRASTEAFFGQGTRLTVV.

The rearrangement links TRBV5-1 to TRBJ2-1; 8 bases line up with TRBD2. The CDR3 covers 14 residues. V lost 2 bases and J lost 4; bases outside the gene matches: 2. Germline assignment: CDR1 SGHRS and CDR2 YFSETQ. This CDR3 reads CASSFSGTYNEQFF. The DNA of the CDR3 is TGCGCCAGCAGCTTTAGCGGGACATACAATGAGCAGTTCTTC.

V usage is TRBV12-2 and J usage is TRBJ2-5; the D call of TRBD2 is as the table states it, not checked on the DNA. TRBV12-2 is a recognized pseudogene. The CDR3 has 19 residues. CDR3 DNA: TGTGCAAGTCTCACTAGTCGGACTAGCGGGAGTCCATGTGGGGAGACCCAGTACTTC. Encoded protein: CASLTSRTSGSPCGETQYF.

CDR3 DNA sequence: TGTGCCAGCAGCTCGCAATTCCTAGCGCGCGGTGAGCAGTTCTTC. Encoded protein: CASSSQFLARGEQFF. V gene TRBV7-9 combines with J gene TRBJ2-1, with a possible D match to TRBD2 (6 bases). Trimming took 4 bases from V and 9 from J, leaving 19 bases between them. CDR3 length: 15 amino acids. Germline V gene data show CDR1 as SEHNR and CDR2 as FQNEAQ (reference sequence).

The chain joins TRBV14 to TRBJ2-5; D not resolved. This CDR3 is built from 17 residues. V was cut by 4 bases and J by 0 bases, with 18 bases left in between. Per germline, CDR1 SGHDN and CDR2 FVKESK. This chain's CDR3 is CASSRQVGGLNQETQYF. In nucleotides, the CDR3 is TGTGCCAGCAGCCGTCAAGTTGGTGGTCTAAACCAAGAGACCCAGTACTTC.

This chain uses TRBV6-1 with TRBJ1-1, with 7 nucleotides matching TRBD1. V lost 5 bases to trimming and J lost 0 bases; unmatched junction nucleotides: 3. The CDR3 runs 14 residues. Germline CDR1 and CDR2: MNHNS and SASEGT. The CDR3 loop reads CASSWGQMNTEAFF. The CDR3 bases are TGTGCCAGCAGTTGGGGACAGATGAACACTGAAGCTTTCTTT.

The DNA for the CDR3 is TGCGCCAGCAGCTTGGTTCGGGGATTAGAGACCCAGTACTTC. Amino acid sequence: CASSLVRGLETQYF. The V and J genes are TRBV5-1 and TRBJ2-5, with D perhaps TRBD2 (5 bases). Trimming took 0 bases from V and 4 from J, leaving 10 bases between them. Germline CDR1 is SGHRS and CDR2 is YFSETQ. The CDR3 covers 14 residues.

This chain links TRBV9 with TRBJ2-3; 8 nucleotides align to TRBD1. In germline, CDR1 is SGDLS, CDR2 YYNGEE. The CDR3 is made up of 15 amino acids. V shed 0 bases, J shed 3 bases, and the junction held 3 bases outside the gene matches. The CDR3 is CASSVAGGFTDTQYF. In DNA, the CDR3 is TGTGCCAGCAGCGTAGCAGGGGGCTTTACAGATACGCAGTATTTT.

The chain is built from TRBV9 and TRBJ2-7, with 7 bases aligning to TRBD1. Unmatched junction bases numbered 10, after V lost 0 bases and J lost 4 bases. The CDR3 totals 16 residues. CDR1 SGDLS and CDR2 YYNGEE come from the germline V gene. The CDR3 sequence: CASSVGSQGERYEQYF. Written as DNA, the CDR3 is TGTGCCAGCAGCGTAGGATCCCAGGGGGAAAGGTACGAGCAGTACTTC.

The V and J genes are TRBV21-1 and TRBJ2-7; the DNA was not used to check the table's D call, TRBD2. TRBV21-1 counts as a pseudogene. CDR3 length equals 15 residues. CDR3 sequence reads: CASSEGTSAAEEQYF. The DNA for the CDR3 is TGTGCCAGCAGCGAGGGGACTAGCGCGGCTGAGGAGCAGTACTTC.

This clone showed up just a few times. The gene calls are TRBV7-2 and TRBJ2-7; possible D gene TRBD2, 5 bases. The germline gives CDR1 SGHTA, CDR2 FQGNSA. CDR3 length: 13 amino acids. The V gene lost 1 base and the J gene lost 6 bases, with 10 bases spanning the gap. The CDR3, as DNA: TGTGCCAGCAGCTTAGTAGAGGGTGGCGAGCAGTACTTC. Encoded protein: CASSLVEGGEQYF. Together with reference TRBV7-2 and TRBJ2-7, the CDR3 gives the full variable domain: GAGVSQSPSNKVTEKGKDVELRCDPISGHTALYWYRQSLGQGLEFLIYFQGNSAPDKSGLPSDRFSAERTGGSVSTLTIQRTQQEDSAVYLCASSLVEGGEQYFGPGTRLTVT.

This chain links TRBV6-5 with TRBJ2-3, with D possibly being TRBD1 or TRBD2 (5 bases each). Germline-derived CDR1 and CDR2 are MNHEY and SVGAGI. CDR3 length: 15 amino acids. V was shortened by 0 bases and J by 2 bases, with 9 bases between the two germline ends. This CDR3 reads CASSYSRDHTDTQYF. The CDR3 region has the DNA TGTGCCAGCAGTTACTCCCGGGACCACACAGATACGCAGTATTTT.

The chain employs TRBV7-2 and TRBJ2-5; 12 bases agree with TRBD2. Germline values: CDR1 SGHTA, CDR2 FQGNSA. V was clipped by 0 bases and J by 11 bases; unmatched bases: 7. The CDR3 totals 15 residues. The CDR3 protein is CASSLARGLAGSQYF. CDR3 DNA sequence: TGTGCCAGCAGCTTAGCGCGAGGACTAGCGGGGTCTCAGTACTTC.

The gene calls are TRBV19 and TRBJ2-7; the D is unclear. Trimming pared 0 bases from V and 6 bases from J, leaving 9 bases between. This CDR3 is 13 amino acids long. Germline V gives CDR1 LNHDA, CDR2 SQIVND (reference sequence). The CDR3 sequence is CASSIEKDREQYF. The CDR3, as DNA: TGTGCCAGTAGTATAGAAAAGGATCGCGAGCAGTACTTC.